Below are 20 T cell receptor beta chains sequenced from a single sample in a study of cytomegalovirus exposure and HLA in healthy donors. Primers: 60 Vbeta forward and 13 Jbeta reverse. Profiled with immunoSEQ multiplex PCR; TCRdb holds only in-frame clones, not every one. This repertoire shows about 240,000 clones, roughly 80% found once; its top ten account for over 5%. Sample: PBMCs. The receptor source for this set is a woman in her thirties or forties in good health and CMV-seropositive.

The chain carries TRBV11-3 and TRBJ1-2, with 8 nucleotides matching TRBD1. The CDR3 extends over 15 amino acids. Trimming removed 4 bases from V and 2 bases from J; junction bases left unmatched: 6. CDR1 SGHNT and CDR2 YENEEA come from the germline V gene. The CDR3 DNA reads TGTGCCAGCAGCTCCCCCAGGACAGGGAACTATGGCTACACCTTC. Translating gives CASSSPRTGNYGYTF.

The chain joins TRBV7-9 to TRBJ2-7; 11 nucleotides line up with TRBD1. Trimming cost V 5 bases and J 7 bases; bases outside gene matches: 7. The germline V gene encodes CDR1 SEHNR and CDR2 FQNEAQ (reference sequence). The CDR3 runs to 14 residues. The CDR3 region has the DNA TGTGCCAGCAGCCCTGGACAGGGGGCGGAAGAGCAGTACTTC. Encoded protein: CASSPGQGAEEQYF.

The chain recombines TRBV7-2 with TRBJ2-3; a possible D gene is TRBD2 (6 bases). CDR1 is SGHTA, CDR2 FQGNSA, per germline. The V end lost 5 bases, the J end lost 4 bases, and 13 bases lay between the germline ends. The CDR3 is 14 amino acids. The CDR3 spells CASSVGGGADTQYF. The CDR3 DNA is TGTGCCAGCAGCGTGGGCGGCGGGGCAGATACGCAGTATTTT.

The chain is built from TRBV27 and TRBJ1-5, with D tentatively TRBD1 (6 bases). This CDR3 is built from 17 residues. Trimming cost V 3 bases and J 0 bases, with 15 bases left between them. The germline V gene has CDR1 MNHEY and CDR2 SMNVEV (reference sequence). For the CDR3, the DNA is TGTGCCAGCAGTTTTGCTGGAACAGGGATTAGCAATCAGCCCCAGCATTTT. Encoded protein: CASSFAGTGISNQPQHF.

About this clone: The junction departs from germline at one end; a sequencing error may be responsible. The rearrangement joins TRBV7-9 to TRBJ2-7, with a weak D call TRBD1 (6 bases). CDR1 SEHNR and CDR2 FQNEAQ come from the germline V gene (reference sequence). CDR3 length: 12 amino acids. The CDR3 protein is CSSTDSTYEQYF. The CDR3 region has the DNA TGTTCCAGTACGGACAGTACCTACGAGCAGTACTTC.

V is TRBV19 and J is TRBJ2-7, with 9 nucleotides matching TRBD1. V shed 7 bases and J 4 bases; nucleotides not matched to a gene: 11. Germline lookup yields CDR1 LNHDA and CDR2 SQIVND (reference sequence). CDR3 length equals 15 residues. The CDR3 DNA reads as TGTGCCAGTACCCCGGCCGGGACAGGGATATACGAGCAGTACTTC. This translates into CASTPAGTGIYEQYF.

This clone has more than one count but fewer than ten. The rearrangement uses TRBV6-5 and TRBJ2-3, with a tentative D call TRBD2 (6 bases). The germline V gene has CDR1 MNHEY and CDR2 SVGAGI. V was cut by 2 bases and J by 3 bases, with 9 bases left in between. The CDR3 runs to 14 residues. The CDR3 region is CASSYQAGTDTQYF. CDR3 DNA sequence: TGTGCCAGCAGTTACCAGGCGGGAACAGATACGCAGTATTTT.

The V and J genes are TRBV7-2 and TRBJ2-5, with 8 bases fitting TRBD2. The CDR3 consists of 14 residues. The trim removed 6 bases at V and 4 bases at J, leaving 7 bases unmatched. Looked up from germline, CDR1 is SGHTA and CDR2 is FQGNSA. CDR3 loop: CASRVAGSRETQYF. DNA for the CDR3: TGTGCCAGCAGGGTAGCGGGATCAAGAGAGACCCAGTACTTC.

The chain uses TRBV9 and TRBJ2-5; TRBD1 aligns across 7 bases. The end of the DNA aligns better with TRBJ2-7, so the J call may be wrong. Germline V gene lookup returns CDR1 SGDLS and CDR2 YYNGEE. The CDR3 has 14 residues. CDR3 protein: CASSAQGVSYEQYF. CDR3 DNA: TGTGCCAGCAGCGCCCAGGGGGTCTCCTACGAGCAGTACTTC.

Of note for this clone: At one end, the junction sequence differs from germline, possibly due to a read error. V usage is TRBV7-9 and J usage is TRBJ1-2; maybe TRBD1 (5 bases). Per germline, CDR1 SEHNR and CDR2 FQNEAQ (reference sequence). CDR3 length equals 12 residues. CDR3 coding DNA: TGTTCCAGCAGCCCACAGGTATATGGCTACACCTTC. It specifies CSSSPQVYGYTF.

The chain uses TRBV18 and TRBJ1-1; 8 bases line up with TRBD1. V lost 4 bases and J lost 6; bases outside the gene matches: 10. This CDR3 comprises 15 residues. Germline V gene sequence: CDR1 KGHSH, CDR2 LQKENI. CDR3 amino acids: CASSQTYGTGSEAFF. DNA for the CDR3: TGTGCCAGCTCACAAACGTACGGGACAGGCTCTGAAGCTTTCTTT.

V usage is TRBV4-2 and J usage is TRBJ1-3; TRBD1 aligns across 9 bases. Germline-derived CDR1 and CDR2 are LGHNA and YNFKEQ. Trimming cost V 0 bases and J 4 bases; bases outside gene matches: 4. The CDR3 length is 16 residues. CDR3 sequence: CASSQEGDREGNTIYF. CDR3 bases: TGTGCCAGCAGCCAAGAAGGGGACAGGGAGGGAAACACCATATATTTT.

The chain has TRBV30 and TRBJ1-2; no reliable D call. There are 13 residues in the CDR3. The germline V gene encodes CDR1 GTSNPN and CDR2 SVGIG (reference sequence). V dropped 0 bases and J dropped 5 bases, with 10 bases sitting between them. The CDR3 DNA follows: TGTGCCTGGAGTGTAGCACAGTCTTATGGCTACACCTTC. Residues: CAWSVAQSYGYTF.

The V gene is TRBV28, the J gene TRBJ2-1, with 10 bases that match TRBD1. The trim removed 1 base at V and 5 bases at J, leaving 5 bases unmatched. Germline V gene data show CDR1 as MDHEN and CDR2 as SYDVKM. This CDR3 spans 16 amino acids. CDR3: CASSLSGQGSHNEQFF. CDR3 nucleotide sequence: TGTGCCAGCAGTTTATCGGGACAGGGGAGCCACAATGAGCAGTTCTTC.

This rearrangement joins TRBV29-1 to TRBJ1-2; 7 bases match TRBD1. Unmatched junction bases numbered 15, after V lost 4 bases and J lost 4 bases. This CDR3 contains 16 residues. CDR1 SQVTM and CDR2 ANQGSEA come from the germline V gene. CDR3 sequence: CSVASRPTGTSYGYTF. DNA of the CDR3: TGCAGCGTTGCCTCCAGACCGACAGGGACCAGCTATGGCTACACCTTC.

The chain has TRBV29-1 and TRBJ2-5, with a weak D call TRBD1 (6 bases). There are 12 residues in the CDR3. The V end lost 6 bases, the J end lost 2 bases, and 10 bases lay between the germline ends. Germline lookup yields CDR1 SQVTM and CDR2 ANQGSEA. DNA of the CDR3: TGCAGCGTGGGGACACAGCAAGAGACCCAGTACTTC. Translation gives CSVGTQQETQYF.

The chain uses TRBV11-3 and TRBJ2-7; TRBD2 aligns across 9 bases. The germline gives CDR1 SGHNT, CDR2 YENEEA. The CDR3 extends over 15 amino acids. The ends lost 2 bases at V and 5 bases at J; junction bases unmatched: 7. The CDR3 loop is CASSLRVAGVDEQYF. CDR3 DNA: TGTGCCAGCAGCTTACGGGTAGCGGGAGTCGACGAGCAGTACTTC.

V is TRBV4-2 and J is TRBJ2-2, with 8 bases identical to TRBD2. Germline assignment: CDR1 LGHNA and CDR2 YNFKEQ. With V trimmed by 2 bases and J by 3 bases, 2 bases remained unmatched. The CDR3 runs to 15 residues. DNA of the CDR3: TGTGCCAGCAGCCAATTCGGGGGGGACACCGGGGAGCTGTTTTTT. Protein sequence: CASSQFGGDTGELFF.

This sequence joins TRBV4-3 and TRBJ1-5; no clear D gene. This CDR3 is built from 15 residues. The V end lost 0 bases, the J end lost 2 bases, and 8 bases lay between the germline ends. Germline V gives CDR1 LGHNA, CDR2 YSLEER. CDR3 nucleotide sequence: TGCGCCAGCAGCCAAGATTTAGCCCGCAATCAGCCCCAGCATTTT. Amino acids: CASSQDLARNQPQHF.

The count of this clone is one. V gene TRBV9 combines with J gene TRBJ2-1; 11 nucleotides line up with TRBD2. Germline V gives CDR1 SGDLS, CDR2 YYNGEE. This CDR3 spans 12 amino acids. Trimming took 4 bases from V and 13 from J; bases not matched to a gene: 4. CDR3 in amino acids: CASSFSGGDQFF. The CDR3 coding sequence is TGTGCCAGCAGCTTTAGCGGGGGGGATCAGTTCTTC.